This T cell receptor beta chain was recovered during a study of control samples from healthy donors and cancer patients. Germline loops: CDR1 LGHDT, CDR2 YNNKEL (reference sequence). The CDR3 spans 14 residues. Trimming took 4 bases from V and 5 from J, leaving 15 bases between them. Some clones are missing from TCRdb's copy, which holds only in-frame ones; the method was immunoSEQ multiplex PCR. Of about 150,000 clones listed, about nine tenths are singletons. This clonotype originated in a woman between 35 and 50 years old in good health. What was sequenced was blood. The genes are TRBV3-1 (or the pseudogene TRBV3-2) and TRBJ2-7, with D maybe TRBD2 (6 bases). CDR3 amino acids: CASSRRGTGHEQYF. The CDR3 coding sequence is TGTGCCAGCAGCCGTCGGGGGACCGGGCACGAGCAGTACTTC.